Given below is one T cell receptor (beta chain) in context. Its antigen is as yet unknown. 60 Vbeta and 13 Jbeta primers were used in PCR. Original methodology: The count from a later analysis was about 80 million unique TCR beta chains, 9 million to 12 million of them shared. The data were produced by immunoSEQ multiplex PCR, yet TCRdb's version contains in-frame clones alone and is incomplete. V, J and clone size are taken as reported in that table, and D and trimming were inferred from the DNA itself. The table records around 210,000 clones, 78% of them present only once. The sample originates from a study of cytomegalovirus exposure and HLA in healthy donors. Study-wide results and limits: Later analysis identified several of the most significant clusters that appeared linked to common viral pathogens. DRB1 showed the most TCR associations and HLA-C the fewest in a later analysis, as rates varied by HLA locus.

The CDR3 has 12 residues. Trimming took off 6 bases at V and 7 bases at J, with 12 bases between the two ends. Germline V gene data show CDR1 as SQVTM and CDR2 as ANQGSEA. The TCR comes from a boy younger than 18 in good health and CMV-seronegative. The genes are TRBV29-1 and TRBJ1-4, with D tentatively TRBD1 (5 bases). What was sequenced was PBMCs. CDR3 in DNA: TGCAGCGTAGGGTCCGACAGTGAAAAACTGTTTTTT. Residues: CSVGSDSEKLFF.